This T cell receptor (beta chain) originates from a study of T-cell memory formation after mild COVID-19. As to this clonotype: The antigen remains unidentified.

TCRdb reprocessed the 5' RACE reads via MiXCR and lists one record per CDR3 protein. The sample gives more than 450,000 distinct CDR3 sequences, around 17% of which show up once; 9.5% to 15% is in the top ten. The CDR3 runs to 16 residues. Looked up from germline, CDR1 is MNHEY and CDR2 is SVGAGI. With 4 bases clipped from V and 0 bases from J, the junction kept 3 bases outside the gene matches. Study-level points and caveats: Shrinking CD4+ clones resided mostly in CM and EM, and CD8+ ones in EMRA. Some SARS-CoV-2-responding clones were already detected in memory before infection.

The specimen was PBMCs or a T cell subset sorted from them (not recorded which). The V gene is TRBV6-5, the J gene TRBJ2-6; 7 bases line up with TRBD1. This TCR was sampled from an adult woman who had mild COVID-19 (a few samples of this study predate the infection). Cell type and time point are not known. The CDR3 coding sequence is TGTGCCAGCAGTTCCGGGACAGTCTCTGGGGCCAACGTCCTGACTTTC. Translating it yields CASSSGTVSGANVLTF.